Each of the 2 T cell receptor beta chains below was sequenced from the same sample in a study of shared clonotypes between healthy human individuals. The table came from immunoSEQ multiplex PCR; TCRdb's copy has only in-frame clones and leaves some out. The repertoire holds about 660,000 clones, roughly 70% seen once, with 1.7% in the top ten. Sequenced: memory CD4+ T cells sorted from blood. Subset of the sample: CD45RA-negative fraction. These receptors were collected from a woman in her twenties or thirties in good health.

This clone was observed many times. V and J are TRBV21-1 and TRBJ1-2. TRBV21-1 is a documented pseudogene. This CDR3 region has 11 residues. For the CDR3, the DNA is TGTGCCAGCAGCAAAGGGGGGAAAAACATCTTC. Protein sequence: CASSKGGKNIF.

This clone appeared a few times. The chain combines TRBV11-3 with TRBJ2-1; D remains ambiguous. Germline V gives CDR1 SGHNT, CDR2 YENEEA. V lost 5 bases and J 9 bases, leaving 11 bases between the germline ends. CDR3 size: 12 residues. The CDR3: CASSRSESEQFF. CDR3 DNA: TGTGCCAGCAGCAGATCGGAGAGTGAGCAGTTCTTC.